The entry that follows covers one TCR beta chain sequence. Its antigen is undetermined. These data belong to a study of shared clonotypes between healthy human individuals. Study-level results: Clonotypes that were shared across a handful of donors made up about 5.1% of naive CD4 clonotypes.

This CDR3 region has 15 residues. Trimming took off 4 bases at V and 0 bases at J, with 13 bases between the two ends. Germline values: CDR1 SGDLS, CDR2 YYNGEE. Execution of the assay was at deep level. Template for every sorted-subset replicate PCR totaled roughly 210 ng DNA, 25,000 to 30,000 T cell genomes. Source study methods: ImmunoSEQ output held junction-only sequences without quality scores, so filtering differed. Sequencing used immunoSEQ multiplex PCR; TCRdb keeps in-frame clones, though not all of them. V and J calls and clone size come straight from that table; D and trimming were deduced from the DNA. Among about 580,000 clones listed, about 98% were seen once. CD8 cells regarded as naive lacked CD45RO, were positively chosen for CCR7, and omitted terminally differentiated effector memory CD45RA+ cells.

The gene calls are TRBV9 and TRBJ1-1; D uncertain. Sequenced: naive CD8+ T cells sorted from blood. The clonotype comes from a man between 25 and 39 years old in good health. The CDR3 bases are TGTGCCAGCAGCCCCCCCTCCGCCATGAACACTGAAGCTTTCTTT. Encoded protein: CASSPPSAMNTEAFF.